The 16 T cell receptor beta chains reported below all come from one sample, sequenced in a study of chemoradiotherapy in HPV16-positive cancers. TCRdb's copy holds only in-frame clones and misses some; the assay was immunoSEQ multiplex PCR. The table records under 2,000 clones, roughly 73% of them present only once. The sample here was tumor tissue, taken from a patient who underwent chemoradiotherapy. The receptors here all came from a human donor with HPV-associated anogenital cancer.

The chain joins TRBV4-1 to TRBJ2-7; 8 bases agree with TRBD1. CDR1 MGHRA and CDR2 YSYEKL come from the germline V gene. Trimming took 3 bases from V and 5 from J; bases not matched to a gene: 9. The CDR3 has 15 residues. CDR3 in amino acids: CASSHLGDRTHEQYF. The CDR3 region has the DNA TGCGCCAGCAGCCATTTAGGGGACAGGACTCACGAGCAGTACTTC.

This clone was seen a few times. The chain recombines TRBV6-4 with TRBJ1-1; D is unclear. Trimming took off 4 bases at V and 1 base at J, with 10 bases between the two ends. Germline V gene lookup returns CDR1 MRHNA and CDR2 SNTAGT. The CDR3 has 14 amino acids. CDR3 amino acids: CASSAAPGNTEAFF. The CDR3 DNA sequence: TGTGCCAGCAGTGCCGCTCCGGGGAACACTGAAGCTTTCTTT.

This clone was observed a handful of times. This chain's CDR3 is CASSPTWDREQAEAFF. The CDR3, as DNA: TGTGCCAGTAGTCCGACATGGGACAGGGAACAGGCTGAAGCTTTCTTT. The V call is TRBV19, the J call TRBJ1-1; the match to TRBD1 covers 9 bases. The CDR3 loop spans 16 amino acids. V lost 5 bases and J lost 6; bases outside the gene matches: 13. CDR1 is LNHDA, CDR2 SQIVND, per germline (reference sequence).

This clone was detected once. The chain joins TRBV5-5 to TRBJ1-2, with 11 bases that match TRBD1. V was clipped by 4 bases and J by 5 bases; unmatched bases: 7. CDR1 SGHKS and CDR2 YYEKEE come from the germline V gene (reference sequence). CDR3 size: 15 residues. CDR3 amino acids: CASSTSGTGGYGYTF. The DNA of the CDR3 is TGTGCCAGCAGCACTTCCGGGACAGGGGGTTATGGCTACACCTTC.

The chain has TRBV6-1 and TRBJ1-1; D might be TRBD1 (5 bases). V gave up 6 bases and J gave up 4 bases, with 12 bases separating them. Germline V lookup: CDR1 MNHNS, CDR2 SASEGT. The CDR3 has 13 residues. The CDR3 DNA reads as TGTGCCAGCAGATGGCGGGGCTCCACTGAAGCTTTCTTT. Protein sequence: CASRWRGSTEAFF.

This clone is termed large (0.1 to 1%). The CDR3, as DNA: TGTGCCATCAGTGAGTCGCAGGGAGGAGCCGGGGAAGGGGAGCAGTTCTTC. It codes for CAISESQGGAGEGEQFF. The rearrangement links TRBV10-3 to TRBJ2-1, with a possible D match to TRBD2 (6 bases). V gave up 0 bases and J gave up 10 bases, with 22 bases separating them. In germline, CDR1 is ENHRY, CDR2 SYGVKD. The CDR3 length is 17 residues.

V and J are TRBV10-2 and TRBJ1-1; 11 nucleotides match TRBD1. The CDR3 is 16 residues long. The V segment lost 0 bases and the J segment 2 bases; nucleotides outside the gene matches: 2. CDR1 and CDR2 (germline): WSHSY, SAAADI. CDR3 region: CASSESGQGVNTEAFF. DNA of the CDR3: TGCGCCAGCAGTGAGTCGGGACAGGGGGTAAACACTGAAGCTTTCTTT.

CDR3 sequence: CASSSRLNTEAFF. As DNA, the CDR3 is TGTGCCAGCAGTTCTCGGCTGAACACTGAAGCTTTCTTT. The chain is built from TRBV27 and TRBJ1-1; D gene uncertain. The CDR3 length is 13 residues. CDR1 is MNHEY, CDR2 SMNVEV, per germline (reference sequence). V was clipped by 4 bases and J by 0 bases, with 6 bases between them.

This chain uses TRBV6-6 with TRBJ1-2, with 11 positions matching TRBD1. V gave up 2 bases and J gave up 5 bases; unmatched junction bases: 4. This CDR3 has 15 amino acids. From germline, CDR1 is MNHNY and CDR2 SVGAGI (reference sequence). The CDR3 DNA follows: TGTGCCAGCAGTTACACCGGGACAGGGGGTTATGGCTACACCTTC. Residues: CASSYTGTGGYGYTF.

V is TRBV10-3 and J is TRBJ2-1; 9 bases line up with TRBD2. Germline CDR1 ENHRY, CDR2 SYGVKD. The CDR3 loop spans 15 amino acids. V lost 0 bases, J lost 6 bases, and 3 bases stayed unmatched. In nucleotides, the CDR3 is TGTGCCATCAGTGAGTCAGCGGGGGGATTCAATGAGCAGTTCTTC. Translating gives CAISESAGGFNEQFF.

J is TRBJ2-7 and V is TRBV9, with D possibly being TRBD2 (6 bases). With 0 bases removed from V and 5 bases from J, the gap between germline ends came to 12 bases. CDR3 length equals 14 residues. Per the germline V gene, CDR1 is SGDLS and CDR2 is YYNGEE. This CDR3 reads CASSVGWGVDEQYF. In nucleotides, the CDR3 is TGTGCCAGCAGCGTAGGATGGGGGGTAGACGAGCAGTACTTC.

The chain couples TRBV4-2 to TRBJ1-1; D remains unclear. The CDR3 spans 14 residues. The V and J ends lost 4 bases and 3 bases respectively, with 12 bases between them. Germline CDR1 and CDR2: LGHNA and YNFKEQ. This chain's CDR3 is CASSPEHGDTEAFF. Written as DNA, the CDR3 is TGTGCCAGCAGCCCTGAACACGGTGACACTGAAGCTTTCTTT.

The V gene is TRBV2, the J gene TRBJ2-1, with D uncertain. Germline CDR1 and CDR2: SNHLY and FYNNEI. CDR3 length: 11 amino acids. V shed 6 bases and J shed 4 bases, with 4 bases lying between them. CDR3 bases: TGTGCCAGCAGCCTATACAATGAGCAGTTCTTC. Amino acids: CASSLYNEQFF.

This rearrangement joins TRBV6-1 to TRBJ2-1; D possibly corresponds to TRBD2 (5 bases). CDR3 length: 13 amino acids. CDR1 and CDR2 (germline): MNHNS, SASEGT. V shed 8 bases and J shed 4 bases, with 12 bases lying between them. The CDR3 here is CASVAPGYNEQFF. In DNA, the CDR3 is TGTGCCAGCGTAGCTCCGGGGTACAATGAGCAGTTCTTC.

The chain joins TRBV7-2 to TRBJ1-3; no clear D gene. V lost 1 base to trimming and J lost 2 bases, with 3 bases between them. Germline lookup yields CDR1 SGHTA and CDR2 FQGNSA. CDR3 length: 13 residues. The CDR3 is CASSLEPGNTIYF. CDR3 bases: TGTGCCAGCAGCTTAGAACCTGGAAACACCATATATTTT.

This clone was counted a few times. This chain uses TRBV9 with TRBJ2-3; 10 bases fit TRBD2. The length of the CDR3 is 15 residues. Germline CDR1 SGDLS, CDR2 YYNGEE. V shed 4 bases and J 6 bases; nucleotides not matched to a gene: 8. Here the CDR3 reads CASSKKAGGHDTQYF. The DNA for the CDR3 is TGTGCCAGCAGCAAAAAAGCGGGGGGGCACGATACGCAGTATTTT.